The rows below give T cell receptor beta chains drawn from one sample of a study of T-cell reconstitution after alpha-beta-depleted transplantation in children. TCRdb called the PCR reads again in MiXCR, with one record for every CDR3 protein. The sample carries about 460,000 distinct CDR3 sequences, roughly an eighth recorded once. The sample in question was PBMCs from the stem cell graft donor, obtained from the stem cell graft. The receptors originated from a human donor who donated a stem cell graft to a child with combined immunodeficiency. Each CDR3 is given with its conserved first and last residue. D genes are given only for firm matches. Clone size is not always given. Where it is, it says once, few, many or a class for expanded clones.

length,size,V,J,D,DNA,CDR3
12,few,TRBV4-3,TRBJ2-7,NA,TGCGCCAGCAGCCAAGATCCGGACGAGCAGTACTTC,CASSQDPDEQYF
18,NA,TRBV28,TRBJ2-3,NA,TGTGCCAGCACCACCCTTCGGTGGGGGGCAGGATTGACAGATACGCAGTATTTT,CASTTLRWGAGLTDTQYF
13,NA,TRBV7-6,TRBJ2-7,NA,TGTGCCAGCAGCTTAACTCTGTCGGGTGAGCAGTACTTC,CASSLTLSGEQYF
16,NA,TRBV7-9,TRBJ2-2,NA,TGTGCCAGCAGCTTTACCAGGAGCGGGAACACCGGGGAGCTGTTTTTT,CASSFTRSGNTGELFF
15,many,TRBV18,TRBJ1-3,NA,TGTGCCAGCTCACCAACCGGGGAAGATGGAAACACCATATATTTT,CASSPTGEDGNTIYF
15,NA,TRBV19,TRBJ2-6,NA,TGTGCCAGTAGTATCATAATCTCTGGGGCCAACGTCCTGACTTTC,CASSIIISGANVLTF
15,NA,TRBV9,TRBJ2-3,TRBD1,TGTGCCAGCAGCCCAGTGGGACAGGTCGTGGATACGCAGTATTTT,CASSPVGQVVDTQYF
15,NA,TRBV18,TRBJ2-7,TRBD2,TGTGCCAGCTCACCTTCTAGCGGGGGGGCTCTCGAGCAGTACTTC,CASSPSSGGALEQYF
16,NA,TRBV13,TRBJ2-1,TRBD1,TGTGCCAGCAGCTCAAAGGGACAGGGGCCCCACAATGAGCAGTTCTTC,CASSSKGQGPHNEQFF
11,many,TRBV6-5,TRBJ2-3,NA,TGTGCCAGCAGTTCCCGAGATACGCAGTATTTT,CASSSRDTQYF
14,NA,TRBV7-8,TRBJ2-7,NA,TGTGCCAGCAGCTTAGACTCAGGGGCCTACGAGCAGTACTTC,CASSLDSGAYEQYF
14,few,TRBV24-1,TRBJ2-3,NA,TGTGCCACCAGTGATGCACTTTCCGCAGATACGCAGTATTTT,CATSDALSADTQYF